A single sample is the source of the 20 T cell receptor beta chains below, sequenced in a study of T cell repertoires in cytomegalovirus infection (dated by TCRdb to about 2019). The reads were generated on an Illumina HiSeq 1500. TCRdb reran the public reads through fastp at Q25 and MiXCR, keeping productive beta chains. All rows with the same CDR3 protein become a single entry with the most common DNA and genes. Present in this sample are under 250,000 distinct CDR3 sequences, 6.5% of which were seen just once. Jointly, the top ten make up around 6.9% of the sample. The sample comprised PBMCs. The receptor source for this set is a human donor in good health (CMV status not recorded). Some clones in this sample may be carry-over from other donors' samples.

In this sample, this clonotype turned up many times. The V gene is TRBV6-1, the J gene TRBJ1-1, with no clear D. Germline assignment: CDR1 MNHNS and CDR2 SASEGT. Trimming removed 6 bases at V and 10 bases at J, with 18 bases between. This CDR3 spans 13 amino acids. For the CDR3, the DNA is TGTGCCAGCAGCCCGACAATAGGGCTCTCAGCTTTCTTT. Its translation: CASSPTIGLSAFF.

This clonotype occurred many times. The chain recombines TRBV7-2 with TRBJ2-7; the match to TRBD2 covers 7 bases. The CDR3 has 16 amino acids. Germline-derived CDR1 and CDR2 are SGHTA and FQGNSA. V trimming: 4 bases; J trimming: 0 bases; junction bases outside the gene matches: 9. CDR3 region: CASSSGGGPSSYEQYF. CDR3 bases: TGTGCCAGCAGCTCCGGGGGAGGGCCAAGCTCCTACGAGCAGTACTTC.

This clonotype came up many times. The V call is TRBV5-1, the J call TRBJ2-7; D perhaps matches TRBD2 (5 bases). This CDR3 is 14 amino acids long. The ends were cut back, 0 bases at V and 5 bases at J, with 12 bases in the middle. CDR1 is SGHRS and CDR2 is YFSETQ in the germline V gene. This CDR3 is CASSLAGFVNEQYF. The CDR3 DNA reads TGCGCCAGCAGCTTGGCGGGGTTTGTGAACGAGCAGTACTTC.

This clonotype was seen at least ten times. The V call is TRBV18, the J call TRBJ2-3; 9 bases agree with TRBD2. The CDR3 covers 16 residues. Germline CDR1 and CDR2: KGHSH and LQKENI. The ends lost 2 bases at V and 2 bases at J; junction bases unmatched: 5. CDR3 in DNA: TGTGCCAGCTCACCAAACCTAGCGGGGACCACAGATACGCAGTATTTT. Translating it yields CASSPNLAGTTDTQYF.

This clonotype was seen more than once but under ten times. The V and J genes are TRBV19 and TRBJ1-1; tentative D call: TRBD1 (6 bases). V lost 4 bases and J lost 1, with 13 bases in between. The CDR3 contains 15 residues. The germline CDR1 and CDR2 sequences are LNHDA and SQIVND (reference sequence). CDR3: CASSTDRLPNTEAFF. CDR3 sequence (DNA): TGTGCCAGTAGTACGGACAGATTACCGAACACTGAAGCTTTCTTT.

The table lists this clonotype with many counts. This chain links TRBV6-1 with TRBJ1-3, with D possibly being TRBD1 (5 bases). The CDR3 contains 14 residues. Germline assignment: CDR1 MNHNS and CDR2 SASEGT. V was shortened by 3 bases and J by 0 bases, with 6 bases between the two germline ends. The CDR3 protein is CASSDRVSGNTIYF. The DNA for the CDR3 is TGTGCCAGCAGTGACAGGGTCTCTGGAAACACCATATATTTT.

This clonotype was detected many times. The V gene is TRBV4-2, the J gene TRBJ1-1; D unclear. V lost 0 bases, J lost 7 bases, and 15 bases lay in between. The CDR3 has 15 residues. CDR1 and CDR2 (germline): LGHNA, YNFKEQ. CDR3 DNA: TGTGCCAGCAGCCAAGATAGTCAACGAGGCATTGAAGCTTTCTTT. This encodes CASSQDSQRGIEAFF.

This clonotype was seen many times. The chain uses TRBV7-2 and TRBJ2-3; D perhaps matches TRBD1 (5 bases). V was clipped by 5 bases and J by 5 bases, with 11 bases between them. This CDR3 has 13 amino acids. Germline V gene data show CDR1 as SGHTA and CDR2 as FQGNSA. The CDR3 bases are TGTGCCAGCAGCACCCAGGGATTAGATACGCAGTATTTT. This encodes CASSTQGLDTQYF. The variable domain in full, with the rest retrieved from reference TRBV7-2 and TRBJ2-3, is GAGVSQSPSNKVTEKGKDVELRCDPISGHTALYWYRQSLGQGLEFLIYFQGNSAPDKSGLPSDRFSAERTGGSVSTLTIQRTQQEDSAVYLCASSTQGLDTQYFGPGTRLTVL.

This clonotype appeared many times. The V call is TRBV7-2, the J call TRBJ1-2, with TRBD1 as a possible D gene (5 bases). V was clipped by 3 bases and J by 6 bases, with 14 bases between them. Germline values: CDR1 SGHTA, CDR2 FQGNSA. This CDR3 spans 14 amino acids. CDR3 DNA sequence: TGTGCCAGCAGCTTCTCGTGGGGGGAGAATGGCTACACCTTC. Translated: CASSFSWGENGYTF.

This clonotype was observed many times. The chain has TRBV20-1 and TRBJ2-1; D is undetermined. Germline lookup yields CDR1 DFQATT and CDR2 SNEGSKA (reference sequence). This CDR3 is 11 amino acids long. Trimming stripped 4 bases from V and 5 bases from J, with 6 bases between. The CDR3 DNA reads as TGCAGTGCTAAGTATAACAATGAGCAGTTCTTC. Its translation: CSAKYNNEQFF.

This clonotype was found many times. This chain joins TRBV7-2 and TRBJ2-1; D remains unclear. The germline CDR1 and CDR2 sequences are SGHTA and FQGNSA. V dropped 7 bases and J dropped 0 bases, with 10 bases sitting between them. CDR3 length equals 14 residues. Written as DNA, the CDR3 is TGTGCCAGCACCCCTGGACGCTCCTACAATGAGCAGTTCTTC. Residues: CASTPGRSYNEQFF.

J is TRBJ2-3 and V is TRBV4-2, with D possibly TRBD2 on 6 matching bases. Germline V gene lookup returns CDR1 LGHNA and CDR2 YNFKEQ. V lost 4 bases, J lost 2 bases, and 13 bases lay in between. This CDR3 has 15 amino acids. CDR3 sequence (DNA): TGTGCCAGCAGCCGCCTCTCGGGGGTCACAGATACGCAGTATTTT. Protein sequence: CASSRLSGVTDTQYF.

This clonotype showed up many times. The chain links TRBV30 to TRBJ2-3; 7 bases agree with TRBD2. J lost 0 bases, V lost 8 bases, and 8 bases had no gene match. Germline CDR1 GTSNPN, CDR2 SVGIG (reference sequence). The length of the CDR3 is 14 residues. The CDR3 loop reads CAGDQRGSTDTQYF. CDR3 bases: TGTGCCGGGGATCAGCGGGGAAGCACAGATACGCAGTATTTT.

The CDR3 reads CASSQGEASRGASNEQFF. The CDR3 DNA sequence: TGTGCCAGCAGCCAAGGAGAGGCGTCGCGGGGGGCCTCCAATGAGCAGTTCTTC. This chain links TRBV4-2 with TRBJ2-1; 8 nucleotides align to TRBD2. With V trimmed by 1 base and J by 6 bases, 14 bases remained unmatched. The CDR3 is made up of 18 amino acids. The germline CDR1 and CDR2 sequences are LGHNA and YNFKEQ.

The chain couples TRBV19 to TRBJ1-2; D gene uncertain. This CDR3 has 13 residues. V lost 5 bases and J 3 bases, leaving 10 bases between the germline ends. Germline CDR1 is LNHDA and CDR2 is SQIVND (reference sequence). The CDR3 DNA is TGTGCCAGTAGTTGGCGGGAAGACTATGGCTACACCTTC. Translating it yields CASSWREDYGYTF.

The V and J genes are TRBV2 and TRBJ1-4; no clear D gene. CDR3 size: 13 residues. Germline values: CDR1 SNHLY, CDR2 FYNNEI. The V gene lost 9 bases and the J gene lost 2 bases, with 10 bases spanning the gap. This chain's CDR3 is CASLPDTNEKLFF. The CDR3 region has the DNA TGTGCCAGTCTACCGGACACTAATGAAAAACTGTTTTTT. The complete variable domain, with remaining parts taken from reference TRBV2 and TRBJ1-4, reads EPEVTQTPSHQVTQMGQEVILRCVPISNHLYFYWYRQILGQKVEFLVSFYNNEISEKSEIFDDQFSVERPDGSNFTLKIRSTKLEDSAMYFCASLPDTNEKLFFGSGTQLSVL.

At least ten counts were recorded for this clonotype. The chain recombines TRBV7-2 with TRBJ2-3; the match to TRBD2 covers 11 bases. V shed 5 bases and J 6 bases; nucleotides not matched to a gene: 19. The length of the CDR3 is 19 residues. Germline V gives CDR1 SGHTA, CDR2 FQGNSA. In nucleotides, the CDR3 is TGTGCCAGCAGCGAAGGAGTTTTTAGCGGGGGGGGAGGTTCGGATACGCAGTATTTT. Encoded protein: CASSEGVFSGGGGSDTQYF.

This clonotype was seen at least ten times. This sequence joins TRBV5-6 and TRBJ1-3; D gene unclear. With 2 bases removed from V and 3 bases from J, the gap between germline ends came to 15 bases. CDR1 is SGHDT, CDR2 YYEEEE, per germline. The CDR3 is 16 residues long. In DNA, the CDR3 is TGTGCCAGCAGCTTTAGTAGACTGACGATTGGAAACACCATATATTTT. Translation gives CASSFSRLTIGNTIYF.

This clonotype occurred many times. The chain joins TRBV10-3 to TRBJ2-2; 10 nucleotides line up with TRBD1. This CDR3 is built from 13 residues. In germline, CDR1 is ENHRY, CDR2 SYGVKD. After removal of 8 bases from V and 6 bases from J, the junction contained 3 bases not matched to a gene. CDR3 in amino acids: CAIGTGAAGELFF. The CDR3 nucleotides are TGTGCCATCGGGACAGGGGCCGCCGGGGAGCTGTTTTTT.

This clonotype was counted ten times or more. The chain combines TRBV7-2 with TRBJ2-2, with D tentatively TRBD2 (6 bases). Trimming shortened V by 5 bases and J by 6 bases, and 13 bases separated the two germline ends. CDR1 SGHTA and CDR2 FQGNSA come from the germline V gene. The CDR3 is 14 amino acids. The CDR3 loop is CASSVLEGSGELFF. CDR3 coding DNA: TGTGCCAGCAGCGTACTGGAGGGTTCCGGGGAGCTGTTTTTT.